This T cell receptor (beta chain) is from a study of cytomegalovirus exposure and HLA in healthy donors. General study findings and limits: For TCR beta chains, V- and J-gene trimming was later linked to a missense DCLRE1C variant.

PCR amplification relied on 60 Vbeta primers (plus 13 Jbeta primers). Assay: immunoSEQ multiplex PCR; the TCRdb copy retains only in-frame clones and omits some. The sample lists about 200,000 clones, around four fifths occurring once. Remarks on this clone: Its specificity is unknown.

Specimen: PBMCs. The clonotype originates from a man between 50 and 59 years old in good health and CMV-seronegative.

Here the CDR3 DNA reads TGTGCCATCAGTTCGCCCACGCAGGGAGGGTATGGCTACACCTTC. This codes for CAISSPTQGGYGYTF. This sequence joins TRBV10-3 and TRBJ1-2; D may be TRBD1 (5 bases). Trimming removed 5 bases at V and 5 bases at J, with 18 bases between. Germline V gene data show CDR1 as ENHRY and CDR2 as SYGVKD. This CDR3 is built from 15 residues.